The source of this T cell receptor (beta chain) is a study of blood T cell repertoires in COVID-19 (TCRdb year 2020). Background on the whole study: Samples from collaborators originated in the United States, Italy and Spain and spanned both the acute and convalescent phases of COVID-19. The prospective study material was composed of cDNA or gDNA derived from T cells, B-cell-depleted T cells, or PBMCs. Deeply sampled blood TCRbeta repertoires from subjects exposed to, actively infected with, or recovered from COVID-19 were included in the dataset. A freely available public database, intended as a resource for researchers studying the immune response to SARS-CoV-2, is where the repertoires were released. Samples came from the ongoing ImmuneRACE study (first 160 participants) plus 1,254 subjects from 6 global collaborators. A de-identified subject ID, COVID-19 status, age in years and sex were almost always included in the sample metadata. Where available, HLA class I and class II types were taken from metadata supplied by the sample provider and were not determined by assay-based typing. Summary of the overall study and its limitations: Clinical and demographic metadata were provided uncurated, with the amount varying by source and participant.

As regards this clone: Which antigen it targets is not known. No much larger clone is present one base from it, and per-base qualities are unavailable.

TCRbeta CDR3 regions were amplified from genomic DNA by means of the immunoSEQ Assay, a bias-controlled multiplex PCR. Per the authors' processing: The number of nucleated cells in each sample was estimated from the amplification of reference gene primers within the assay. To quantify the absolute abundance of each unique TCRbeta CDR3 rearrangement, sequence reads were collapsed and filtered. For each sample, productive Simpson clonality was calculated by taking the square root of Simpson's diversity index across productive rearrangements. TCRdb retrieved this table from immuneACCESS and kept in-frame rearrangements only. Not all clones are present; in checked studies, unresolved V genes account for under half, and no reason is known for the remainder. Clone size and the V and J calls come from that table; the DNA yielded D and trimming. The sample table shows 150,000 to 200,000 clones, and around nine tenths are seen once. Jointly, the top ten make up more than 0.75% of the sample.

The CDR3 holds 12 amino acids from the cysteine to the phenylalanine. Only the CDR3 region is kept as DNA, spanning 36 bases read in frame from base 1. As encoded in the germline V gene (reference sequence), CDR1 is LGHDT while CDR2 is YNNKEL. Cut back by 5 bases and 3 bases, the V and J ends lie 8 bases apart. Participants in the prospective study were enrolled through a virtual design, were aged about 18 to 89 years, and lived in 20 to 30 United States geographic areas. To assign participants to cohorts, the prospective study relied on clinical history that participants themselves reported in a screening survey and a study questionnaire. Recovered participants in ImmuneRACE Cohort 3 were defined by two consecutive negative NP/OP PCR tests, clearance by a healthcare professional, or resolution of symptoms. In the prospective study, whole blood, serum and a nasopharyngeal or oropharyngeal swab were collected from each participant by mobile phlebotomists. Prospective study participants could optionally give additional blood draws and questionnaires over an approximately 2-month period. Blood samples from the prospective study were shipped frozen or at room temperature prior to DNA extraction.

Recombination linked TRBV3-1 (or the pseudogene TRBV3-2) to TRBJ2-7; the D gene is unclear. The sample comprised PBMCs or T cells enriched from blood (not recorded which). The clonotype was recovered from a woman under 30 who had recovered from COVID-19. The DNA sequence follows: TGTGCCAGCAGCATGCACAGCTACGAGCAGTACTTC. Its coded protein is CASSMHSYEQYF.